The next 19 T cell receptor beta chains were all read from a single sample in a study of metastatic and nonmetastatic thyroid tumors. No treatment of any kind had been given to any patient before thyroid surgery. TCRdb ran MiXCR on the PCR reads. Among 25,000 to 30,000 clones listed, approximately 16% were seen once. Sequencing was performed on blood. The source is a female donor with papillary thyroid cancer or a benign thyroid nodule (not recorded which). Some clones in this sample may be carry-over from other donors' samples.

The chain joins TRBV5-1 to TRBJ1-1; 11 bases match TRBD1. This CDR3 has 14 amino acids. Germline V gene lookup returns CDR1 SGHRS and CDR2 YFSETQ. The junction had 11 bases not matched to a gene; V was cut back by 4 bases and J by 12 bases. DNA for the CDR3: TGCGCCAGCAGCCTTGGGACAGGGGGTGGGGAAACTTTCTTT. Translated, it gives CASSLGTGGGETFF.

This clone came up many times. CDR3 amino acids: CSAIPGQGSDGEKLFF. In DNA form, the CDR3 reads TGCAGTGCTATTCCGGGACAGGGGAGCGACGGTGAAAAACTGTTTTTT. V usage is TRBV20-1 and J usage is TRBJ1-4; 10 nucleotides agree with TRBD1. Germline trimming cut 4 bases from V and 7 bases from J; bases unmatched to any gene: 12. The CDR3 covers 16 residues. Germline V gene sequence: CDR1 DFQATT, CDR2 SNEGSKA (reference sequence).

CDR3 DNA: TGTGCCAGCAGCTCGGGGCGAGCGGGTAGCACAGATACGCAGTATTTT. It specifies CASSSGRAGSTDTQYF. This chain links TRBV13 with TRBJ2-3, with a tentative D call TRBD2 (6 bases). V shed 4 bases and J shed 0 bases, with 14 bases lying between them. Germline CDR1 PRHDT, CDR2 FYEKMQ (reference sequence). CDR3 length: 16 residues.

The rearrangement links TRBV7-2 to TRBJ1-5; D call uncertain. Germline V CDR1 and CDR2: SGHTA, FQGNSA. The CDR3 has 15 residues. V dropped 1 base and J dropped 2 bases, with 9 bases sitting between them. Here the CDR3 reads CASSLGYGGNQPQHF. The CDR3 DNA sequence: TGTGCCAGCAGCTTAGGGTACGGGGGCAATCAGCCCCAGCATTTT.

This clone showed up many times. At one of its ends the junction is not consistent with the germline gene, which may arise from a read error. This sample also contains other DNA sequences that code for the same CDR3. The CDR3 nucleotides are TGTGCCAGCAGTTCCCGACTCAAAAGCATTCAGTACTTC. This sequence encodes CASSSRLKSIQYF. V is TRBV28 and J is TRBJ2-4, with no clear D. This CDR3 region has 13 residues. Germline CDR1 is MDHEN and CDR2 is SYDVKM. Full variable domain (rest looked up from reference TRBV28 and TRBJ2-4): DVKVTQSSRYLVKRTGEKVFLECVQDMDHENMFWYRQDPGLGLRLIYFSYDVKMKEKGDIPEGYSVSREKKERFSLILESASTNQTSMYLCASSSRLKSIQYFGAGTRLSVL.

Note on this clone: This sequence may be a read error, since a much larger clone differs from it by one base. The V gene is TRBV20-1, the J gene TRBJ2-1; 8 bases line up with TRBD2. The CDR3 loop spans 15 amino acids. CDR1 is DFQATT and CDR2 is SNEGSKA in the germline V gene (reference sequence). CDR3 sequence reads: CSARATSVSYNEQLF. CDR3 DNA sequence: TGCAGTGCTAGAGCGACTAGCGTCTCCTACAATGAGCAGCTCTTC.

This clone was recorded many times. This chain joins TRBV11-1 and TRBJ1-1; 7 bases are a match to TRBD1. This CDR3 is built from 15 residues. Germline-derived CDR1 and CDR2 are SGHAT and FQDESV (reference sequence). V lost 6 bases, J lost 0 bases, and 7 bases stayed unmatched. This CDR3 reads CASRPTGALNTEAFF. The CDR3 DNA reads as TGTGCCAGCAGGCCAACAGGGGCGCTGAACACTGAAGCTTTCTTT.

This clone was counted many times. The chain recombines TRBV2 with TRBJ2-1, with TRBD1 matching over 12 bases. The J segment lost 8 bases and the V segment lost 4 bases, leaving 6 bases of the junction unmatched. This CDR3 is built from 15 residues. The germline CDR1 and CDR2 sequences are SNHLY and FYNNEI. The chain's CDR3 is CASSGGQGALDEQFF. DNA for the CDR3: TGTGCCAGCAGTGGGGGACAGGGGGCATTAGATGAGCAGTTCTTC.

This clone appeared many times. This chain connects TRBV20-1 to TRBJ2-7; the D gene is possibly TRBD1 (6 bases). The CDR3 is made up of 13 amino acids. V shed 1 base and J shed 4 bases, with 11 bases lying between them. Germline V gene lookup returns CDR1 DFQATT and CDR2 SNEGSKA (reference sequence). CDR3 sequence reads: CSARVPQGYEQYF. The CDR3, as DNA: TGCAGTGCTAGAGTCCCCCAGGGGTACGAGCAGTACTTC.

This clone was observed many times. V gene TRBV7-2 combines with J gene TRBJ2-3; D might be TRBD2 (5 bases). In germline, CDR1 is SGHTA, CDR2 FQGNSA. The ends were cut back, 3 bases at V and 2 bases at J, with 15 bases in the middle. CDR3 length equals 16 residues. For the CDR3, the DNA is TGTGCCAGCAGCTTCAGCAGCGGCTATAACACAGATACGCAGTATTTT. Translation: CASSFSSGYNTDTQYF.

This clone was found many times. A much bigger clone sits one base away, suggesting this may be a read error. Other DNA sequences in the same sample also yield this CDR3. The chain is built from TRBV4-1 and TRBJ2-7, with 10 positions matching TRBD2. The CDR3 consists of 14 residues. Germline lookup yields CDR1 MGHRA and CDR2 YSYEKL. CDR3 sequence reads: CASSQGLAVYEQYF. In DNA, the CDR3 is TGCGCCAGTAGCCAAGGACTAGCGGTTTACGAGCAGTACTTC.

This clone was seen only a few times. DNA of the CDR3: TGTGCCAGCTCTGACAGGTTAAACGAGCAGTACTTC. This codes for CASSDRLNEQYF. The rearrangement links TRBV6-1 to TRBJ2-7; D might be TRBD1 (6 bases). The V gene lost 8 bases and the J gene lost 5 bases, with 13 bases spanning the gap. Germline CDR1 and CDR2: MNHNS and SASEGT. The CDR3 has 12 residues.

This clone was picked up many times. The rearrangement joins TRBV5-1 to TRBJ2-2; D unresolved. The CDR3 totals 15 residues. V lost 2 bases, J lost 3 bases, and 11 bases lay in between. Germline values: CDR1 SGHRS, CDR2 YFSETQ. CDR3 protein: CASSLYPEYTGELFF. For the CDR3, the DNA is TGCGCCAGCAGCTTATATCCAGAGTACACCGGGGAGCTGTTTTTT.

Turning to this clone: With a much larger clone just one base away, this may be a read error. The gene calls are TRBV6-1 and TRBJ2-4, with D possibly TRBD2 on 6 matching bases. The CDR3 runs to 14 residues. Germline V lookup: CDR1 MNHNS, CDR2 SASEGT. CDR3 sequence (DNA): TGTGCCAGCAGTGAAGCGGAAGGAGGGAACATTCGGTACTTC. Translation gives CASSEAEGGNIRYF.

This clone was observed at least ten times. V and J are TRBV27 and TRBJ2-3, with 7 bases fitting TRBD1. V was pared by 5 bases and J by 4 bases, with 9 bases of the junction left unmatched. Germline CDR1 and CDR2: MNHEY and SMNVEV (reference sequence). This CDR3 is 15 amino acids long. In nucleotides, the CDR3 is TGTGCCAGCAGTCCCCTGACAGGGATGGCAGATACGCAGTATTTT. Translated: CASSPLTGMADTQYF.

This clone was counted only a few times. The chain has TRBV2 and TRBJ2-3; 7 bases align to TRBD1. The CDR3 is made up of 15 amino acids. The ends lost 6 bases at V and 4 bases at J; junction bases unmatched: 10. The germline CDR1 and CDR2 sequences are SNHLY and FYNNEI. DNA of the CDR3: TGTGCCAGCAGAGAGACAGGGCTAGGCGCAGATACGCAGTATTTT. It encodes CASRETGLGADTQYF.

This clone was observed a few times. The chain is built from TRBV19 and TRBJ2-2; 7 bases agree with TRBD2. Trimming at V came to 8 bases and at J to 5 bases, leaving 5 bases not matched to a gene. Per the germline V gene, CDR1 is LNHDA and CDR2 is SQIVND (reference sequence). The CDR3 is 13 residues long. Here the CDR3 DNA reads TGTGCCAGTGGCGGGAGAGGTACCGGGGAGCTGTTTTTT. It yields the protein CASGGRGTGELFF. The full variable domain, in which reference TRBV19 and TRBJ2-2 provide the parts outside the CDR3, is DGGITQSPKYLFRKEGQNVTLSCEQNLNHDAMYWYRQDPGQGLRLIYYSQIVNDFQKGDIAEGYSVSREKKESFPLTVTSAQKNPTAFYLCASGGRGTGELFFGEGSRLTVL.

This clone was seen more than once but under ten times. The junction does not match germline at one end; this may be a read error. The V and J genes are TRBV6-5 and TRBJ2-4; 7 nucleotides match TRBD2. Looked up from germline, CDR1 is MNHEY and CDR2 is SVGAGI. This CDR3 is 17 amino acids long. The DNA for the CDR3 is TGTGCCATCAGTTTTGCCGGGGTTGCGGGAGCAAAAAACATTCAGTACTTC. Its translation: CAISFAGVAGAKNIQYF.

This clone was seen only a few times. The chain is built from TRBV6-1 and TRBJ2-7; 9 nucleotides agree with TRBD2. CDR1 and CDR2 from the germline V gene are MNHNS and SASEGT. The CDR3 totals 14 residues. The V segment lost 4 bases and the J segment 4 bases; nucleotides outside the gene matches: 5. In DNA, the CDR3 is TGTGCCAGCAGTGTAGCGGGAGATTTTTACGAGCAGTACTTC. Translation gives CASSVAGDFYEQYF.